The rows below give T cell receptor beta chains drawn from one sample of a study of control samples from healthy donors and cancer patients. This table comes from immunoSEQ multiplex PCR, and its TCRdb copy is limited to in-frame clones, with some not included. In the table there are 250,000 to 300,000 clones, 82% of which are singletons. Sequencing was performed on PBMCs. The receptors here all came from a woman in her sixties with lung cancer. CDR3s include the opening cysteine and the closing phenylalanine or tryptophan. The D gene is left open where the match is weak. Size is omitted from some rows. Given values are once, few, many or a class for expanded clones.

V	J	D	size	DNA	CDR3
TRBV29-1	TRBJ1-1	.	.	TGCAGCGTTGCAGTCGGATTTATGGAGGGGAACACTGAAGCTTTCTTT	CSVAVGFMEGNTEAFF
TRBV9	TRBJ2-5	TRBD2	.	TGTGCCAGCAGCTTGTTGCGGGGGGCTGGGGGAGAGACCCAGTACTTC	CASSLLRGAGGETQYF
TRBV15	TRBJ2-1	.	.	TGTGCCACCAGCAGAGATATCGGTGAGCAGTTCTTC	CATSRDIGEQFF
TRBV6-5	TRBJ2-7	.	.	TGTGCCAGCAGTTCCTGGGACTCCCGTTGGTACGAGCAGTACTTC	CASSSWDSRWYEQYF
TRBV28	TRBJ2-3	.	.	TGTGCCAGCAGCACCGCCAGAGGAGGAGATACGCAGTATTTT	CASSTARGGDTQYF
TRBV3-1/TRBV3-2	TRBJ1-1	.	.	TGTGCCAGCAGCCAATCAGGGGCTAACACTGAAGCTTTCTTT	CASSQSGANTEAFF
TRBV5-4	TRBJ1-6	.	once	TGTGCCAGCAGCTGGGGCAGGGATTCACCCCTCCACTTT	CASSWGRDSPLHF
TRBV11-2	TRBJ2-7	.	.	TGTGCCAGCAGCTTGGGGACGGCTCCCTACGAGCAGTACTTC	CASSLGTAPYEQYF
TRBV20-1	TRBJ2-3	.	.	TGCAGTGCTAGTATCGAGCAGGATACGCAGTATTTT	CSASIEQDTQYF
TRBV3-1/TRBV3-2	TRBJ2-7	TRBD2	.	TGTGCCAGCAGCCAAGCTGCGGGAGCGGTCTACGAGCAGTACTTC	CASSQAAGAVYEQYF
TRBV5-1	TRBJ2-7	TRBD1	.	TGCGCCAGCAGCTTGGGGCAGGGGGCCAGTGAGCAGTACTTC	CASSLGQGASEQYF
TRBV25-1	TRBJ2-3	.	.	TGTGCCAGCAGTGAACTGCGAGGTGATACGCAGTATTTT	CASSELRGDTQYF
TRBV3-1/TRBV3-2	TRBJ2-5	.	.	TGTGCCAGCAGCCATGACGGCGGTCGGGAGACCCAGTACTTC	CASSHDGGRETQYF
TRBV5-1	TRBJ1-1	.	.	TGCGCCAGCAGCTTGCAGGAGGGCGGGATGAACACTGAAGCTTTCTTT	CASSLQEGGMNTEAFF